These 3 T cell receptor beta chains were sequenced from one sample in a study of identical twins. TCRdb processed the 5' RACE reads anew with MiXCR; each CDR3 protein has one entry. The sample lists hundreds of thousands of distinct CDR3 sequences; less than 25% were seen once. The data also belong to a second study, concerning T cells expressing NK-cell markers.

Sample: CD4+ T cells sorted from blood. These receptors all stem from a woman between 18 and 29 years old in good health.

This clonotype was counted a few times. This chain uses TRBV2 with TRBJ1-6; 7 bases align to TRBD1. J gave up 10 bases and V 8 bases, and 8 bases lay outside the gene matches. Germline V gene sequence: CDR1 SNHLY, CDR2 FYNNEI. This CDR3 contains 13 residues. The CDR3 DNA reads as TGTGCCAGCGTTGGACAGGAGAACTCACCCCTCCACTTT. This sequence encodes CASVGQENSPLHF.

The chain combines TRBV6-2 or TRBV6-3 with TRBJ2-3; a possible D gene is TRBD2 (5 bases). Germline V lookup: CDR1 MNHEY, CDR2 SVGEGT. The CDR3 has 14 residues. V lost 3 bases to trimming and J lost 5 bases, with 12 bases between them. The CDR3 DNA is TGTGCCAGCAGTTATAGTAGCGTCGAAGATACGCAGTATTTT. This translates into CASSYSSVEDTQYF.

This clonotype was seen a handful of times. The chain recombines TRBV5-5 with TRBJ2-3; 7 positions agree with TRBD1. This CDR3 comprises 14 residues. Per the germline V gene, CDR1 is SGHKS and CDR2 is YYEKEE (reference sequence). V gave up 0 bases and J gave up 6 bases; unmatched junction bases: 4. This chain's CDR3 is CASSLEGARDTQYF. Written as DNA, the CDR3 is TGTGCCAGCAGCTTGGAGGGGGCTCGGGATACGCAGTATTTT.